The T cell receptor beta chain described here comes from a study of blood T cell repertoires in COVID-19. Study details: From the United States, Italy and Spain came samples of acute and convalescent COVID-19. From T cells, B-cell-depleted T cells, or PBMCs came the material, which was cDNA or gDNA.

The V gene lost 4 bases and the J gene lost 3 bases, with 13 bases spanning the gap. The CDR3 is 14 residues long. Germline V gene sequence: CDR1 SGDLS, CDR2 YYNGEE. In the authors' methods: Researchers report that nucleated cell counts were estimated from reference gene primer amplification. The data were produced by immunoSEQ multiplex PCR, yet TCRdb's version contains in-frame clones alone and is incomplete. The V and J calls and clone size are taken from that table; D and trimming were inferred from the DNA. Among 30,000 to 35,000 clones listed, more than 90% were seen once. Sequencing was carried out using peripheral blood. This clonotype originated in a human donor in a cohort sampled during active COVID-19. The V gene is TRBV9, the J gene TRBJ1-1, with D possibly matching TRBD1 (5 bases). This CDR3 is CASSFLGGDTEAFF. The CDR3 DNA reads TGTGCCAGCAGCTTCCTCGGAGGGGACACTGAAGCTTTCTTT.